The 4 T cell receptor beta chains below were found in one sample sequenced in a study of T cells in Graves' hyperthyroidism and ophthalmopathy. Amplified regions were TCR beta CDR3 sequences from RNA transcripts. The TCR CDR3 was amplified in a first-round RT-PCR using the HTBI primer set. TCRdb called the multiplex PCR reads again in MiXCR, with one record for every CDR3 protein. The sample lists around 400,000 distinct CDR3 sequences; roughly 14% were seen once. Sequencing was carried out using blood. These receptor sequences come from a woman aged 18-35 years with Graves' hyperthyroidism that later progressed to Graves' ophthalmopathy.

This clonotype was counted many times. The CDR3 DNA is TGTGCCAGCAGCTTAGAGGTCGGACTTGGCGGGGAGCTGTTTTTT. The encoded protein is CASSLEVGLGGELFF. The V and J genes are TRBV11-3 and TRBJ2-2, with D tentatively TRBD2 (5 bases). The CDR3 runs 15 residues. V dropped 0 bases and J dropped 7 bases, with 12 bases sitting between them. Looked up from germline, CDR1 is SGHNT and CDR2 is YENEEA.

In this sample, this clonotype turned up many times. The chain employs TRBV27 and TRBJ1-2; 9 bases map to TRBD1. The CDR3 has 16 residues. Trimming cost V 2 bases and J 3 bases; bases outside gene matches: 7. Germline CDR1 is MNHEY and CDR2 is SMNVEV (reference sequence). CDR3 sequence: CASSLVRDRVYYGYTF. The CDR3 nucleotides read TGTGCCAGCAGTTTAGTGCGGGACAGGGTCTACTATGGCTACACCTTC.

In its sample, this clonotype was seen a few times. This chain uses TRBV7-9 with TRBJ1-2, with 8 bases fitting TRBD1. CDR3 length: 16 amino acids. V shed 0 bases, J shed 2 bases, and the junction held 5 bases outside the gene matches. From germline, CDR1 is SEHNR and CDR2 FQNEAQ (reference sequence). CDR3 region: CASSLAGGQANYGYTF. The CDR3, as DNA: TGTGCCAGCAGCTTAGCAGGGGGACAGGCAAACTATGGCTACACCTTC.

This clonotype was found many times. This sequence joins TRBV30 and TRBJ2-1; TRBD2 matches at 11 bases. CDR1 is GTSNPN and CDR2 is SVGIG in the germline V gene (reference sequence). J gave up 13 bases and V 0 bases, and 2 bases lay outside the gene matches. CDR3 length: 12 amino acids. As DNA, the CDR3 is TGTGCCTGGAGTGTTAGCGGGAGGGCCCAGTTCTTC. Its protein product is CAWSVSGRAQFF.